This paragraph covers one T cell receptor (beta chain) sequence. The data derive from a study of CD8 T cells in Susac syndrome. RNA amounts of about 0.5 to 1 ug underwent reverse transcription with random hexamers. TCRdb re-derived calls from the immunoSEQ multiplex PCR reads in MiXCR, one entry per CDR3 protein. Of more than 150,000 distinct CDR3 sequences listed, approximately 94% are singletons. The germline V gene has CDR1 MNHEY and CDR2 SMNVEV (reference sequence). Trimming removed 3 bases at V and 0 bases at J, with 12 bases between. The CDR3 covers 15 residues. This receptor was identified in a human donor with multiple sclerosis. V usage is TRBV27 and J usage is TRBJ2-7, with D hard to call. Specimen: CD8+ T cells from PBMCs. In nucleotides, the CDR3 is TGTGCCAGCAGTTTCTCAGGACCCGACTCCTACGAGCAGTACTTC. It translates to CASSFSGPDSYEQYF.